Sequencing of this T cell receptor (beta chain) was carried out in a study of shared clonotypes between healthy human individuals (dated by TCRdb to 2020 to 2021). For context, the study as a whole: The cohort comprised two women and a few men aged 18 to 49 years. For each donor, CD4 naive and CD4 memory were each given three plates, CD8 naive was given two plates, and CD8 memory was given one plate. Libraries were prepared and TCR repertoires were sequenced by different laboratories using diverse techniques, in order to increase sequencing depth and limit assay-specific biases. Between about 0.9 and 8.9 billion PBMCs per donor were obtained by leukapheresis. The study deeply sequenced blood TCR repertoires of roughly five healthy adults to estimate repertoire size and the extent of clonotype sharing between individuals. The paper's findings and limits, for the study overall: Naive subsets generally had larger estimated clonotype richness than memory subsets did. Even with the large sequencing depth, rarefaction of the sorted-subset datasets indicated that sequencing was incomplete. Sampling was limited to blood, and TCR repertoires in tissue likely differ from TCR repertoires in blood. The genetic and exposure-history diversity represented was limited by the small number of donors. When a few donors were compared, the shared fraction of clonotypes was about 5.2% for naive CD4, 3.5% to 4% for naive CD8, 2% to 2.5% for memory CD4, and 0.35% to 0.5% for memory CD8. Pairwise subsampling indicated that sequencing depth was expected to affect the degree of clonotype sharing among donors. Compared with non-shared clonotypes, clonotypes shared by all four sorted-subset donors had higher generation probabilities.

The germline V gene sets CDR1 to SQVTM and CDR2 to ANQGSEA. The CDR3 starts with the cysteine, ends with the phenylalanine, and has 13 residues. Only the CDR3 part of the read is kept: 39 bases, read in frame from the first base. The donors were healthy, HIV-negative adults who had no recently reported acute infections or vaccinations. Every donor was a Caucasian adult residing in Nashville, Tennessee, USA. CD4+ T cells were enriched by magnetic negative selection, after which naive cells were positively selected on CD45RA and the negative fraction was taken as the memory subset. After blood collection by leukapheresis, PBMCs were isolated using Ficoll-Histopaque density gradient centrifugation and then cryopreserved in the vapor phase of liquid nitrogen. Analytical flow cytometry was used to check the purity and quantity of every magnetically sorted T cell population. From each sorted fraction, genomic DNA was isolated and quantified by UV absorbance on a Nanodrop 2000c.

Using the deep immunoSEQ assay, multiplex PCR amplified TCR CDR3 regions from genomic DNA. Extracted genomic DNA from each cell subset was distributed evenly across all wells of several immunoSEQ 96-well plates, and each plate was treated as a replicate. For sorted subsets, roughly 200 ng of genomic DNA, equivalent to around 29,000 T cell genomes, went into each replicate PCR. Purified libraries were measured with a Qubit 3.0 fluorometer, size-checked on a Bioanalyzer 2100, and measured again with the KAPA Library Quantification kit. Each immunoSEQ 96-well plate was sequenced on its own single-read 150-cycle Illumina NextSeq 550 flow cell. For the original study's pipeline: Because the immunoSEQ output held only junctional sequences and lacked quality scores, the filtering could not match the filtering applied to full-length reads. To assign V/J genes and CDR3, sequences were annotated using PyIR, a Python wrapper for IgBLAST v1.9, with IMGT germline references. Reads with weak V/J assignments (E-value above 1e-6), missing CDR3, stop codons, out-of-frame junctions, or ambiguous translated residues were removed. V3J clonotypes were defined by identical inferred V gene, J gene, and CDR3 amino acid sequence. Percentage overlap between repertoires was calculated by dividing the number of shared unique clonotypes by the size of the smaller repertoire. Three approaches were used to assess repertoire richness: RTK rarefaction, the Chao1 estimator, and Recon v2.1 estimates of unobserved clonotypes. Generation probabilities for all TCRbeta clonotypes obtained by the gDNA method from a handful of donors were computed using OLGA. TCRdb carries this immuneACCESS record with in-frame sequences only. Its versions omit some clonotypes, under half of them owing to an unresolved V gene in the studies checked, with the rest unexplained. The V and J calls and clone size were taken over from that table, and D and trimming were inferred from the DNA. Within this sample are 550,000 to 850,000 clones, with less than 85% of them counted one time only. The ten largest clones capture over 1.5% of the sample.

A word on this clone: This receptor's antigen is unknown. No base-level quality is on record; no much larger clone is a single base apart.

This receptor was obtained from a woman under 40 in good health. The V and J segments used are TRBV29-1 and TRBJ2-5, with a tentative D gene TRBD2 over 5 matching bases. TRBJ2-7 explains the end of the DNA better; the J call may be wrong. Sequenced input: memory CD4+ T cells sorted from blood. The cell subset or site label of this sample denotes: CD45RA-negative fraction. CDR3 loop: CSVGGYSSYEQYF. The nucleotide sequence is given as TGCAGCGTTGGCGGGTACAGCTCCTACGAGCAGTACTTC.